Listed below are T cell receptor beta chains from one sample, sequenced in a study of post-analysis software for immune sequencing data. TCRdb re-analysed the PCR reads in MiXCR, keeping a single row per CDR3 protein. The sample yields about 430,000 distinct CDR3 sequences, 30% to 40% seen once. The source material was blood. The receptors were sampled from a girl aged 2-10 years with multiple sclerosis. CDR3s include the opening cysteine and the closing phenylalanine or tryptophan. The order of the fields is D gene, J gene, clone size, V gene, CDR3 DNA, CDR3 protein. The D gene is left open where the match is weak. Where a row states a size, it is once, few, many or the class of an expanded clone; other rows omit it.

>NA|TRBJ2-1|few|TRBV10-2
TGCGCCACCAAGGGGCCCAAGGACAATGAGCAGTTCTTC
CATKGPKDNEQFF
>TRBD1|TRBJ1-4|NA|TRBV7-2
TGTGCCAGCAGCCGTGGACAGGCAACTAATGAAAAACTGTTTTTT
CASSRGQATNEKLFF
>TRBD1|TRBJ2-7|NA|TRBV20-1
TGCAGTGCTGAGTATACAGGGGCGGCAGAGCAGTACTTC
CSAEYTGAAEQYF
>TRBD1|TRBJ2-5|NA|TRBV20-1
TGCAATGCTCGTCCGGGACAGGGACAAGAGACCCAGTACTTC
CNARPGQGQETQYF
>NA|TRBJ1-4|few|TRBV7-9
TGTGCCAGCAGCCAGGTTCGGGGGCAGGATGTGGAAAAACTGTTTTTT
CASSQVRGQDVEKLFF
>NA|TRBJ2-7|NA|TRBV5-5
TGTGCCAGCAGCTTGGGCCTCTTCTACGAGCAGTACTTC
CASSLGLFYEQYF
>TRBD1|TRBJ1-2|NA|TRBV7-9
TGTGGCAGCAGCGGGGACAGGGGTTATGGCTACACCTTC
CGSSGDRGYGYTF
>TRBD2|TRBJ2-1|NA|TRBV4-1
TGCGCCAGCAGCCATCTTAGCGGGGGGGCAAACAATGAGCAGTTCTTC
CASSHLSGGANNEQFF
>NA|TRBJ1-5|NA|TRBV15
TGTGCCACCAGCAGAGGCGGGACCAATCAGCCCCAGCATTTT
CATSRGGTNQPQHF
>NA|TRBJ2-7|few|TRBV9
TGTGCCAGCAGCGTGGGGAGCGGCAGCGGCCCCACTCCCTACGAGCAGTACTTC
CASSVGSGSGPTPYEQYF
>NA|TRBJ1-6|NA|TRBV18
TGTGCCAGCTCACCCACAGTAATAGCGGATTCACCCCTCCACTTT
CASSPTVIADSPLHF